The entry that follows covers one T cell receptor (beta chain) sequence. The antigen is undetermined. This entry belongs to a study of cytomegalovirus exposure and HLA in healthy donors. General observations from the study: A missense variant in DCLRE1C was later tied to TCR beta V- and J-gene trimming. Reportedly, TCR beta sequences accurately predicted HLA-A and HLA-B alleles in most subjects.

Both 60 Vbeta primers and 13 Jbeta primers went into the PCR. As processed by the authors: A later analysis counted 80 million or so unique TCR beta chains, around 10 million shared. Produced via immunoSEQ multiplex PCR; TCRdb's table is partial and in-frame only. D and trimming were read from the DNA, whereas the V and J calls and clone size are those reported in that table. The sample lists fewer than 150,000 clones, about 75% occurring once. The CDR3 is 16 residues long. Germline V lookup: CDR1 SQVTM, CDR2 ANQGSEA. Trimming removed 7 bases from V and 1 base from J; junction bases left unmatched: 15.

The chain links TRBV29-1 to TRBJ2-7; 8 bases match TRBD2. Sequenced sample: PBMCs. The TCR sequence derives from a young man in good health and CMV-seronegative. The CDR3 loop reads CSGISGGGHGSYEQYF. In DNA, the CDR3 is TGCAGCGGGATCTCGGGGGGGGGTCATGGATCCTACGAGCAGTACTTC.